A single sample is the source of the 6 T cell receptor beta chains below, sequenced in a study of Graves' ophthalmopathy and Graves' hyperthyroidism. RNA transcripts were the template, and TCR beta CDR3 regions were amplified from them. First-round RT-PCR used HTBI primers; second-round multiplex PCR followed. Each CDR3 protein is one row after TCRdb ran MiXCR on the multiplex PCR reads. This table holds over 450,000 distinct CDR3 sequences, 13% to 15% found once. Input material: blood. These TCRs come from a woman aged 30 to 39 with Graves' ophthalmopathy.

This chain uses TRBV19 with TRBJ2-4; D may be TRBD1 (6 bases). The CDR3 is 14 residues long. Trimming cost V 5 bases and J 3 bases, with 11 bases left between them. CDR1 and CDR2 (germline): LNHDA, SQIVND (reference sequence). CDR3 protein: CASSGGDLKNIQYF. For the CDR3, the DNA is TGTGCCAGTAGTGGGGGCGATCTCAAAAACATTCAGTACTTC.

This clonotype was counted many times. This chain joins TRBV11-1 and TRBJ1-2; the match to TRBD1 covers 9 bases. Germline CDR1 SGHAT, CDR2 FQDESV (reference sequence). This CDR3 is 16 amino acids long. Losses at the gene ends were 1 base for V and 1 base for J; bases not matched to a gene: 4. This chain's CDR3 is CASSLGGTGFNYGYTF. In DNA form, the CDR3 reads TGTGCCAGCAGCTTAGGAGGGACAGGGTTTAACTATGGCTACACCTTC.

This clonotype was found many times. The CDR3 DNA sequence: TGCAGTGGAGGGCCCAAAAACATTCAGTACTTC. Amino acid sequence: CSGGPKNIQYF. V is TRBV20-1 and J is TRBJ2-4, with D maybe TRBD2 (5 bases). Germline assignment: CDR1 DFQATT and CDR2 SNEGSKA (reference sequence). Deletions cut 7 bases from V and 2 bases from J, with 6 bases between. The CDR3 has 11 residues.

This clonotype has a handful of counts. The gene calls are TRBV11-1 and TRBJ1-2; D uncertain. This CDR3 comprises 17 residues. With 0 bases removed from V and 1 base from J, the gap between germline ends came to 15 bases. CDR1 SGHAT and CDR2 FQDESV come from the germline V gene (reference sequence). In DNA form, the CDR3 reads TGTGCCAGCAGCTTAGCTGAGCACGGCGATAATAACTATGGCTACACCTTC. The encoded protein is CASSLAEHGDNNYGYTF.

This clonotype was observed at least ten times. V usage is TRBV20-1 and J usage is TRBJ2-5; 13 nucleotides agree with TRBD2. The V gene end was trimmed by 6 bases and the J gene end by 6 bases; junction bases not matched to a gene: 7. Germline V gives CDR1 DFQATT, CDR2 SNEGSKA (reference sequence). CDR3 length: 14 residues. In DNA, the CDR3 is TGCAGTGCCGAAGGACTAGCGGGAGATCAGACCCAGTACTTC. This encodes CSAEGLAGDQTQYF.

This clonotype came up many times. The chain recombines TRBV27 with TRBJ2-4, with D hard to call. V lost 5 bases to trimming and J lost 0 bases, with 8 bases between them. Germline values: CDR1 MNHEY, CDR2 SMNVEV (reference sequence). There are 14 residues in the CDR3. CDR3 DNA: TGTGCCAGCAGTCCCACTCTAGCCAAAAACATTCAGTACTTC. Its translation: CASSPTLAKNIQYF.